One sample yielded the 23 T cell receptor beta chains listed below, sequenced in a study of CD8+CD57+ T cells in acquired aplastic anemia. TCR beta VDJ combinations and CDR3 sequences were profiled from genomic DNA. Each CDR3 protein is one row after TCRdb ran MiXCR on the reads. Seen here are roughly 300,000 distinct CDR3 sequences, roughly three fifths observed once, and the top ten hold less than 9.5%. The sequencing sample was made of sorted CD4+, CD8+, or CD8+CD57+ T cells (not recorded which) from PBMCs. These receptor sequences come from a human donor with severe aplastic anemia or a healthy control (not recorded which).

The chain links TRBV5-1 to TRBJ2-3, with D unclear. Trimming shortened V by 0 bases and J by 5 bases, and 7 bases separated the two germline ends. Germline V gene sequence: CDR1 SGHRS, CDR2 YFSETQ. The CDR3 covers 13 residues. CDR3 coding DNA: TGCGCCAGCAGCTTGGAACTGAAAGATACGCAGTATTTT. The encoded protein is CASSLELKDTQYF.

This clonotype was observed at least ten times. This chain links TRBV7-8 with TRBJ1-2; D perhaps matches TRBD1 (6 bases). This CDR3 has 18 residues. Germline-derived CDR1 and CDR2 are SGHVS and FQNEAQ. V lost 2 bases, J lost 4 bases, and 23 bases lay in between. The CDR3 sequence is CASSLFHGIQGTAYGYTF. DNA for the CDR3: TGTGCCAGCAGCTTATTCCATGGTATTCAGGGGACTGCCTATGGCTACACCTTC.

There are many counts of this clonotype. This chain joins TRBV4-1 and TRBJ1-4, with 8 nucleotides matching TRBD1. Germline assignment: CDR1 MGHRA and CDR2 YSYEKL. V lost 4 bases to trimming and J lost 5 bases; unmatched junction nucleotides: 9. The CDR3 covers 16 residues. DNA of the CDR3: TGCGCCAGCAGCCTCGGACAGGGTTTCGACAATGAAAAACTGTTTTTT. Translated: CASSLGQGFDNEKLFF.

This sequence joins TRBV25-1 and TRBJ2-7; 8 nucleotides line up with TRBD1. V shed 7 bases and J 4 bases; nucleotides not matched to a gene: 3. Germline lookup yields CDR1 MGHDK and CDR2 SYGVNS. This CDR3 comprises 12 residues. CDR3 loop: CASTDRVYEQYF. Written as DNA, the CDR3 is TGTGCCAGCACGGACAGGGTTTACGAGCAGTACTTC.

This clonotype was seen a handful of times. V gene TRBV19 combines with J gene TRBJ2-6; D gene uncertain. The CDR3 sequence is 14 residues long. V dropped 9 bases and J dropped 1 base, with 10 bases sitting between them. Germline V gene sequence: CDR1 LNHDA, CDR2 SQIVND (reference sequence). The CDR3 DNA is TGTGCCAGCCTGACACTTTCTGGGGCCAACGTCCTGACTTTC. This encodes CASLTLSGANVLTF.

This clonotype was detected only once. The chain links TRBV2 to TRBJ1-2, with 12 positions matching TRBD1. The trim removed 6 bases at V and 6 bases at J, leaving 8 bases unmatched. CDR1 is SNHLY, CDR2 FYNNEI, per germline. The CDR3 extends over 15 amino acids. CDR3 region: CASRPTGTGGDGYTF. CDR3 nucleotides: TGTGCCAGCAGACCTACCGGGACAGGGGGCGATGGCTACACCTTC.

Many counts were recorded for this clonotype. The chain recombines TRBV7-2 with TRBJ1-2; tentatively, D is TRBD1 (6 bases). V was trimmed by 0 bases and J by 7 bases, leaving 15 bases between them. CDR1 and CDR2 (germline): SGHTA, FQGNSA. The CDR3 runs 15 residues. CDR3 loop: CASSLAVQGTGGYTF. The CDR3 region has the DNA TGTGCCAGCAGCTTAGCAGTACAGGGAACGGGTGGCTACACCTTC.

This clonotype showed up just a few times. A much bigger clone sits one base away, suggesting this may be a read error. The chain employs TRBV12-3 or TRBV12-4 and TRBJ2-5; 7 bases align to TRBD1. Unmatched junction bases numbered 9, after V lost 7 bases and J lost 4 bases. This CDR3 has 14 amino acids. The CDR3, as DNA: TGTGCCAGCAATTTCGCAGGGACAGCAGAGACCCAGTACTTC. Translating gives CASNFAGTAETQYF.

This rearrangement joins TRBV19 to TRBJ2-6; D uncertain. The CDR3 has 15 residues. Germline V gene sequence: CDR1 LNHDA, CDR2 SQIVND (reference sequence). V was cut by 5 bases and J by 4 bases, with 12 bases left in between. The CDR3 DNA is TGTGCCAGTAGTCTCTCAAGAAGAGGGGCCAACGTCCTGACTTTC. It codes for CASSLSRRGANVLTF.

CDR3 region: CSVEVRQSQPYSGNTIYF. The CDR3 DNA sequence: TGCAGCGTTGAAGTACGGCAGTCGCAACCATACTCTGGAAACACCATATATTTT. The chain joins TRBV29-1 to TRBJ1-3, with D hard to call. The CDR3 is made up of 18 amino acids. Germline lookup yields CDR1 SQVTM and CDR2 ANQGSEA. Trimming removed 1 base from V and 0 bases from J, with 19 bases in between.

As regards this clonotype: The germline gene is not matched at one end of the junction; a read error may be the cause. This sequence joins TRBV2 and TRBJ1-4; D remains unclear. The CDR3 is made up of 13 amino acids. Germline loops: CDR1 SNHLY, CDR2 FYNNEI. CDR3 coding DNA: TGTGCCGGCAGTGTTGGCTCTGTTGAAAAACTGTTTTTT. This translates into CAGSVGSVEKLFF.

This clonotype was seen a few times. The chain employs TRBV5-4 and TRBJ1-1; weak D call: TRBD1 (5 bases). Germline CDR1 reads SGHNT; CDR2 reads YYREEE (reference sequence). This CDR3 has 14 residues. Trimming removed 0 bases from V and 1 base from J, with 7 bases in between. CDR3 nucleotide sequence: TGTGCCAGCAGCTTGGTAACAGGGAACACTGAAGCTTTCTTT. Translating it yields CASSLVTGNTEAFF.

CDR3 sequence (DNA): TGTGCCAGCAGTTTTAAGGGATGGGGCACTGAAGCTTTCTTT. Translating it yields CASSFKGWGTEAFF. V is TRBV27 and J is TRBJ1-1; D gene unclear. This CDR3 region has 14 residues. The germline gives CDR1 MNHEY, CDR2 SMNVEV (reference sequence). Trimming cost V 3 bases and J 4 bases, with 12 bases left between them.

CDR3 DNA sequence: TGTGCCAGTAGTATAGGCGGCGGGACAGGTTGGTCGGAGACCCAGTACTTC. Translating gives CASSIGGGTGWSETQYF. This chain connects TRBV19 to TRBJ2-5; TRBD1 aligns across 8 bases. CDR1 and CDR2 (germline): LNHDA, SQIVND (reference sequence). Germline trimming cut 1 base from V and 5 bases from J; bases unmatched to any gene: 12. This CDR3 region has 17 residues.

A few counts support this clonotype. A read error may produce the germline difference seen at one junction end. The V and J genes are TRBV3-1 and TRBJ2-7; D is perhaps TRBD2 (6 bases). The CDR3 runs 17 residues. Germline V lookup: CDR1 LGHDT, CDR2 YNNKEL (reference sequence). CDR3 bases: TGTGCCAGCGGCCAAGATCACGGGGGACCGCATTCCTACGAGCAGTACTTC. Translating gives CASGQDHGGPHSYEQYF.

In this sample, this clonotype turned up many times. This chain links TRBV20-1 with TRBJ2-2; 9 positions match TRBD1. CDR1 DFQATT and CDR2 SNEGSKA come from the germline V gene (reference sequence). V trimming: 1 base; J trimming: 7 bases; junction bases outside the gene matches: 7. The CDR3 has 15 amino acids. The CDR3 sequence is CSARGGDRADGELFF. The CDR3 bases are TGCAGTGCTAGAGGGGGGGACAGGGCGGACGGGGAGCTGTTTTTT.

This chain links TRBV2 with TRBJ2-5; 7 bases are a match to TRBD1. The CDR3 is made up of 15 amino acids. Trimming removed 8 bases from V and 0 bases from J; junction bases left unmatched: 9. Germline V gene data show CDR1 as SNHLY and CDR2 as FYNNEI. The CDR3 nucleotides are TGTGCCAGCCTCAAGACAGGGTCGTACCAAGAGACCCAGTACTTC. As protein: CASLKTGSYQETQYF.

This clonotype has a count of ten or more. The rearrangement uses TRBV28 and TRBJ1-1; D unclear. Germline V gene data show CDR1 as MDHEN and CDR2 as SYDVKM. The CDR3 extends over 13 amino acids. Trimming shortened V by 9 bases and J by 2 bases, and 13 bases separated the two germline ends. This CDR3 is CASTKMGNTEAFF. The CDR3 nucleotides read TGTGCCAGTACTAAGATGGGTAACACTGAAGCTTTCTTT.

This clonotype was counted between two and nine times. The chain employs TRBV20-1 and TRBJ2-5; TRBD2 aligns across 12 bases. Looked up from germline, CDR1 is DFQATT and CDR2 is SNEGSKA (reference sequence). Losses at the gene ends were 1 base for V and 5 bases for J; bases not matched to a gene: 8. This CDR3 is 16 amino acids long. The CDR3 nucleotides are TGCAGTGCTAGAGTGGCTAGCGGGGGGGCCCGTGAGACCCAGTACTTC. It encodes CSARVASGGARETQYF.

V is TRBV19 and J is TRBJ1-6, with D unclear. Germline-derived CDR1 and CDR2 are LNHDA and SQIVND (reference sequence). The V and J ends lost 5 bases and 5 bases respectively, with 7 bases between them. There are 13 residues in the CDR3. CDR3 bases: TGTGCCAGTAGTTTGTGGGATAATTCACCCCTCCACTTT. Encoded protein: CASSLWDNSPLHF. Full variable domain (missing parts from reference TRBV19 and TRBJ1-6): DGGITQSPKYLFRKEGQNVTLSCEQNLNHDAMYWYRQDPGQGLRLIYYSQIVNDFQKGDIAEGYSVSREKKESFPLTVTSAQKNPTAFYLCASSLWDNSPLHFGNGTRLTVT.

The V call is TRBV10-3, the J call TRBJ1-2; 7 bases line up with TRBD1. Germline values: CDR1 ENHRY, CDR2 SYGVKD. This CDR3 contains 13 residues. V lost 6 bases to trimming and J lost 5 bases; unmatched junction nucleotides: 6. The CDR3 DNA reads as TGTGCCATCAGAGATCAGGGGGAATATGGCTACACCTTC. Translation gives CAIRDQGEYGYTF.

V usage is TRBV20-1 and J usage is TRBJ2-1; no definite D call. The CDR3 is made up of 12 amino acids. The germline CDR1 and CDR2 sequences are DFQATT and SNEGSKA (reference sequence). The V gene lost 3 bases and the J gene lost 12 bases, with 15 bases spanning the gap. The CDR3 spells CSARYRAHVQFF. CDR3 coding DNA: TGCAGTGCTAGGTATAGGGCCCATGTGCAGTTCTTC.

This clonotype was found once. The chain employs TRBV4-2 and TRBJ2-3; D gene ambiguous. V was clipped by 0 bases and J by 3 bases, with 7 bases between them. This CDR3 comprises 14 residues. Germline V gene data show CDR1 as LGHNA and CDR2 as YNFKEQ. This chain's CDR3 is CASSQDGRTDTQYF. CDR3 DNA sequence: TGTGCCAGCAGCCAAGACGGCCGGACAGATACGCAGTATTTT.